Listed here are 25 T cell receptor beta chains from one sample, sequenced in a study of blood T cell repertoires in COVID-19. Profiling relied on immunoSEQ multiplex PCR, and the TCRdb table lists in-frame clones only, not all of them. The sample records 200,000 to 250,000 clones, approximately 80% being singletons. Sequencing input: peripheral blood. These receptors were collected from a human donor in a cohort sampled during active COVID-19.

J is TRBJ1-3 and V is TRBV5-1; tentatively, D is TRBD1 (5 bases). The germline CDR1 and CDR2 sequences are SGHRS and YFSETQ. CDR3 length: 14 residues. V lost 2 bases, J lost 4 bases, and 10 bases lay in between. CDR3 in amino acids: CASSFTGFGNTIYF. CDR3 DNA sequence: TGCGCCAGCAGCTTCACAGGTTTCGGAAACACCATATATTTT.

This clone has more than one count but fewer than ten. The rearrangement joins TRBV28 to TRBJ1-1; 7 bases fit TRBD1. Germline V gene data show CDR1 as MDHEN and CDR2 as SYDVKM. V gave up 1 base and J gave up 5 bases; unmatched junction bases: 10. This CDR3 comprises 16 residues. The CDR3 DNA reads TGTGCCAGCAGTTTATATGAGGGGGCAGGGGAAACTGAAGCTTTCTTT. The encoded protein is CASSLYEGAGETEAFF.

V usage is TRBV23-1 and J usage is TRBJ2-7, with 11 nucleotides matching TRBD2. TRBV23-1 counts as an open reading frame of uncertain function. The CDR3 length is 17 residues. Unmatched junction bases numbered 16, after V lost 6 bases and J lost 6 bases. The CDR3 loop reads CASSKGSTSGISGEQYF. The CDR3 region has the DNA TGCGCCAGCAGCAAGGGGTCGACTAGCGGGATTTCAGGCGAGCAGTACTTC.

This rearrangement joins TRBV3-1 (or the pseudogene TRBV3-2) to TRBJ1-4, with TRBD1 matching over 7 bases. CDR1 LGHDT and CDR2 YNNKEL come from the germline V gene (reference sequence). The CDR3 is 13 amino acids. V was pared by 8 bases and J by 8 bases, with 8 bases of the junction left unmatched. The CDR3 here is CASRRQGREKLFF. DNA for the CDR3: TGTGCCAGCCGAAGACAGGGCCGGGAAAAACTGTTTTTT.

The V gene is TRBV5-4, the J gene TRBJ1-1; D perhaps matches TRBD1 (5 bases). CDR3 length equals 16 residues. Germline V gene lookup returns CDR1 SGHNT and CDR2 YYREEE (reference sequence). V gave up 3 bases and J gave up 4 bases, with 19 bases separating them. CDR3 sequence: CASSSGRGPGVTEAFF. DNA for the CDR3: TGTGCCAGCAGCTCGGGGAGGGGCCCCGGGGTCACTGAAGCTTTCTTT.

The genes are TRBV25-1 and TRBJ2-7; the D is unclear. The ends were cut back, 8 bases at V and 4 bases at J, with 9 bases in the middle. Germline-derived CDR1 and CDR2 are MGHDK and SYGVNS. This CDR3 is built from 11 residues. The CDR3 region has the DNA TGTGCCAGCGCCTACCGTTACGAGCAGTACTTC. It codes for CASAYRYEQYF.

The rearrangement links TRBV4-2 to TRBJ2-3; 11 bases map to TRBD2. V dropped 1 base and J dropped 1; count of bases not matched to a gene: 4. Germline V gene lookup returns CDR1 LGHNA and CDR2 YNFKEQ. There are 17 residues in the CDR3. CDR3 in DNA: TGTGCCAGCAGCCAAGCCGGGACTAGCGGCGGCACAGATACGCAGTATTTT. Translating gives CASSQAGTSGGTDTQYF.

This chain joins TRBV9 and TRBJ1-2; TRBD1 aligns across 8 bases. V trimming: 4 bases; J trimming: 8 bases; junction bases outside the gene matches: 7. Germline V gene sequence: CDR1 SGDLS, CDR2 YYNGEE. The CDR3 totals 13 residues. The CDR3 DNA is TGTGCCAGCAGCACCCAGGGGGCGGGAGGCTACACCTTC. It is translated as CASSTQGAGGYTF.

V is TRBV19 and J is TRBJ2-7; D is unclear. Trimming pared 6 bases from V and 1 base from J, leaving 13 bases between. CDR3 length equals 14 residues. Germline values: CDR1 LNHDA, CDR2 SQIVND (reference sequence). The CDR3 DNA sequence: TGTGCCAGTAGGATTTCAGGAACTTCCTACGAGCAGTACTTC. Its translation: CASRISGTSYEQYF.

The genes are TRBV21-1 and TRBJ1-5; TRBD1 is the table's D call, not checked against the DNA. TRBV21-1 is a recognized pseudogene. The CDR3 length is 17 residues. The CDR3 nucleotides read TGTGCCAGCAGCAAAGGACGAACAGAAAATAGCAATCAGCCCCAGCATTTT. Amino acid sequence: CASSKGRTENSNQPQHF.

The sample holds a few counts of this clone. The J gene is TRBJ2-2, the V gene TRBV2; TRBD1 matches 7 bases. The junction had 2 bases not matched to a gene; V was cut back by 6 bases and J by 4 bases. The CDR3 is 13 residues long. Germline loops: CDR1 SNHLY, CDR2 FYNNEI. DNA of the CDR3: TGTGCCAGCAGGACAGGGAGCACCGGGGAGCTGTTTTTT. It yields the protein CASRTGSTGELFF.

This clone was seen once. This chain uses TRBV5-4 with TRBJ1-1, with 7 nucleotides matching TRBD1. The germline V gene encodes CDR1 SGHNT and CDR2 YYREEE (reference sequence). The CDR3 runs to 14 residues. The V gene end was trimmed by 4 bases and the J gene end by 4 bases; junction bases not matched to a gene: 7. The CDR3 is CASSVATGTTEAFF. The CDR3 nucleotides read TGTGCCAGCAGCGTAGCGACAGGGACCACTGAAGCTTTCTTT.

The chain has TRBV24-1 and TRBJ1-5; tentative D call: TRBD1 (5 bases). Germline loops: CDR1 KGHDR, CDR2 SFDVKD. The germline V and J ends were trimmed by 2 bases and 0 bases, with 16 bases remaining between them. The CDR3 extends over 18 amino acids. The CDR3: CATSDWAGHRGSNQPQHF. CDR3 DNA sequence: TGTGCCACCAGTGATTGGGCAGGGCATAGGGGTAGCAATCAGCCCCAGCATTTT.

This clone was observed a single time. The chain carries TRBV4-1 and TRBJ2-1, with 7 bases that match TRBD1. The CDR3 is 16 amino acids. J gave up 5 bases and V 2 bases, and 9 bases lay outside the gene matches. Germline lookup yields CDR1 MGHRA and CDR2 YSYEKL. CDR3 nucleotide sequence: TGCGCCAGCAGCCAACACTACAGGGGTGGGGACAATGAGCAGTTCTTC. Translated: CASSQHYRGGDNEQFF.

The chain employs TRBV7-9 and TRBJ2-7; 7 bases are shared with TRBD2. There are 16 residues in the CDR3. Unmatched junction bases numbered 11, after V lost 5 bases and J lost 1 base. The V gene's germline CDR1 is SEHNR and CDR2 FQNEAQ (reference sequence). CDR3 nucleotides: TGTGCCAGCAGCCCTCCGGGGCCTAGCGGTTCCTACGAGCAGTACTTC. Protein: CASSPPGPSGSYEQYF.

This clone was seen ten or more times. The V call is TRBV6-1, the J call TRBJ2-7; possible D gene TRBD1, 6 bases. Germline CDR1 reads MNHNS; CDR2 reads SASEGT. CDR3 length: 16 amino acids. V lost 2 bases to trimming and J lost 0 bases, with 14 bases between them. The CDR3 nucleotides read TGTGCCAGCAGTGAATGGGGGCGGAGGAGCTCCTACGAGCAGTACTTC. Its translation is CASSEWGRRSSYEQYF.

This chain connects TRBV7-8 to TRBJ2-3; 9 bases fit TRBD2. V dropped 2 bases and J dropped 0; count of bases not matched to a gene: 3. Per the germline V gene, CDR1 is SGHVS and CDR2 is FQNEAQ. The CDR3 runs 16 residues. CDR3 protein: CASSLTAGGSTDTQYF. CDR3 DNA: TGTGCCAGCAGCTTAACAGCGGGAGGAAGCACAGATACGCAGTATTTT. The complete variable domain, with remaining parts taken from reference TRBV7-8 and TRBJ2-3, reads GAGVSQSPRYKVAKRGQDVALRCDPISGHVSLFWYQQALGQGPEFLTYFQNEAQLDKSGLPSDRFFAERPEGSVSTLKIQRTQQEDSAVYLCASSLTAGGSTDTQYFGPGTRLTVL.

The chain joins TRBV27 to TRBJ1-4; D remains unclear. The ends were cut back, 5 bases at V and 0 bases at J, with 13 bases in the middle. The CDR3 is 16 amino acids. Germline values: CDR1 MNHEY, CDR2 SMNVEV (reference sequence). This chain's CDR3 is CASSPTFVATNEKLFF. The CDR3 coding sequence is TGTGCCAGCAGTCCGACTTTCGTGGCAACTAATGAAAAACTGTTTTTT.

This sequence joins TRBV4-1 and TRBJ2-5; no clear D gene. V was shortened by 5 bases and J by 2 bases, with 15 bases between the two germline ends. CDR1 is MGHRA, CDR2 YSYEKL, per germline. The CDR3 has 15 residues. CDR3 nucleotide sequence: TGCGCCAGCAGCAACTACTTAGAGATACAAGAGACCCAGTACTTC. Translation gives CASSNYLEIQETQYF.

The rearrangement uses TRBV5-1 and TRBJ2-2; 7 bases line up with TRBD2. The V gene end was trimmed by 4 bases and the J gene end by 2 bases; junction bases not matched to a gene: 8. This CDR3 spans 16 amino acids. Per germline, CDR1 SGHRS and CDR2 YFSETQ. CDR3 sequence: CASSKEGLYNTGELFF. The CDR3 DNA reads as TGCGCCAGCAGCAAGGAGGGACTATATAACACCGGGGAGCTGTTTTTT. The full variable domain, completed using reference TRBV5-1 and TRBJ2-2, is KAGVTQTPRYLIKTRGQQVTLSCSPISGHRSVSWYQQTPGQGLQFLFEYFSETQRNKGNFPGRFSGRQFSNSRSEMNVSTLELGDSALYLCASSKEGLYNTGELFFGEGSRLTVL.

The rearrangement joins TRBV25-1 to TRBJ2-1; D ambiguous. Deletions cut 3 bases from V and 8 bases from J, with 5 bases between. CDR3 length: 11 residues. The germline gives CDR1 MGHDK, CDR2 SYGVNS. CDR3 protein: CASSEYYEQFF. As DNA, the CDR3 is TGTGCCAGCAGTGAGTATTATGAGCAGTTCTTC.

The gene calls are TRBV5-1 and TRBJ1-2; D possibly corresponds to TRBD1 (6 bases). This CDR3 is 14 amino acids long. V was trimmed by 1 base and J by 2 bases, leaving 9 bases between them. Germline V CDR1 and CDR2: SGHRS, YFSETQ. The CDR3 loop reads CASSLQGPNYGYTF. The CDR3 DNA reads as TGCGCCAGCAGCTTGCAGGGGCCCAACTATGGCTACACCTTC.

This chain uses TRBV6-5 with TRBJ1-2, with D possibly matching TRBD1 (5 bases). Germline CDR1 MNHEY, CDR2 SVGAGI. The CDR3 totals 12 residues. V lost 11 bases and J 2 bases, leaving 12 bases between the germline ends. In DNA, the CDR3 is TGTGCCTCACAAGGGGTAAACTATGGCTACACCTTC. Amino acid sequence: CASQGVNYGYTF.

This clone has just a few counts. The chain links TRBV5-6 to TRBJ1-5, with 8 nucleotides matching TRBD1. Germline V gene sequence: CDR1 SGHDT, CDR2 YYEEEE. V gave up 3 bases and J gave up 7 bases; unmatched junction bases: 9. This CDR3 has 15 residues. The CDR3 DNA is TGTGCCAGCAGCTCCGGACAGGGCCTAGGCCAGCCCCAGCATTTT. Its translation is CASSSGQGLGQPQHF.

This clone was seen a few times. V gene TRBV7-8 combines with J gene TRBJ2-3; 10 nucleotides match TRBD2. After removal of 7 bases from V and 2 bases from J, the junction contained 3 bases not matched to a gene. The CDR3 has 14 amino acids. Per germline, CDR1 SGHVS and CDR2 FQNEAQ. CDR3 amino acids: CASKAGGYTDTQYF. The CDR3 DNA reads as TGTGCCAGCAAAGCGGGAGGGTACACAGATACGCAGTATTTT.